This T cell receptor (beta chain) was recovered during a study of control samples from healthy donors and cancer patients. The CDR3 contains 14 residues. V gave up 5 bases and J gave up 3 bases, with 10 bases separating them. CDR1 is KGHSH and CDR2 is LQKENI in the germline V gene. Data came from immunoSEQ multiplex PCR; TCRdb stores just in-frame clones and leaves some out. Of 120,000 to 150,000 clones in the sample, about nine tenths were seen once. The TCR was taken from a man in his thirties or forties in good health. The J gene is TRBJ1-4, the V gene TRBV18, with a tentative D call TRBD1 (5 bases). The specimen was blood. CDR3 bases: TGTGCCAGCTCAGAGGGACGGGCTAATGAAAAACTGTTTTTT. Translation: CASSEGRANEKLFF.